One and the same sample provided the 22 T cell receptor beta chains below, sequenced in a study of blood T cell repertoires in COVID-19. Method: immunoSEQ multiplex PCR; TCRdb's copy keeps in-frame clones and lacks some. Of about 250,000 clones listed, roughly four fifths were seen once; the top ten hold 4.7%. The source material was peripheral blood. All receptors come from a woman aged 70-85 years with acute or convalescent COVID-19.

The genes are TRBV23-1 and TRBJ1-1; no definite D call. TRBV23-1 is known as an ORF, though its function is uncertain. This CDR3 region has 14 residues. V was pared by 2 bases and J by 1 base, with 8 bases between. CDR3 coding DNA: TGCGCCAGCAGTCAAGAGGGCGGGAACACTGAAGCTTTCTTT. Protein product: CASSQEGGNTEAFF.

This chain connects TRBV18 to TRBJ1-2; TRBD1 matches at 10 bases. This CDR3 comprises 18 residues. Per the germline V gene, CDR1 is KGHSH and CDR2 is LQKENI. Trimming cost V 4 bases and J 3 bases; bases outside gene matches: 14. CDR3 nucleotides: TGTGCCAGCTCACAGGCCCCAACCGGGACAGGGGCATACTATGGCTACACCTTC. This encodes CASSQAPTGTGAYYGYTF.

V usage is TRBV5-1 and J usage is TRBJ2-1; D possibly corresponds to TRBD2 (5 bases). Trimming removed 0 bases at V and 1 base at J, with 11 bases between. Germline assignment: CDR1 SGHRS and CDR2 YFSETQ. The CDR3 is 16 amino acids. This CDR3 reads CASSLGGRASYNEQFF. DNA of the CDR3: TGCGCCAGCAGCTTGGGAGGGCGGGCATCCTACAATGAGCAGTTCTTC.

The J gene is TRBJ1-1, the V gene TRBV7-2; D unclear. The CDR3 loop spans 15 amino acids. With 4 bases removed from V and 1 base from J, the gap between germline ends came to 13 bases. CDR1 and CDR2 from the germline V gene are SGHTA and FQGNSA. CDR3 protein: CASSSVGRQNTEAFF. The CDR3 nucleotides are TGTGCCAGCAGCTCGGTAGGCAGACAGAACACTGAAGCTTTCTTT. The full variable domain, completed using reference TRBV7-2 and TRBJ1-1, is GAGVSQSPSNKVTEKGKDVELRCDPISGHTALYWYRQSLGQGLEFLIYFQGNSAPDKSGLPSDRFSAERTGGSVSTLTIQRTQQEDSAVYLCASSSVGRQNTEAFFGQGTRLTVV.

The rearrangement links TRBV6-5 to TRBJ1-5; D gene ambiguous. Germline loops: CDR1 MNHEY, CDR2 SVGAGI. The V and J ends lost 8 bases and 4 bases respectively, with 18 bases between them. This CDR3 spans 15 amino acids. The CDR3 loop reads CASALGRDYNQPQHF. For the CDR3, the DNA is TGTGCCAGCGCACTTGGGCGGGATTATAATCAGCCCCAGCATTTT.

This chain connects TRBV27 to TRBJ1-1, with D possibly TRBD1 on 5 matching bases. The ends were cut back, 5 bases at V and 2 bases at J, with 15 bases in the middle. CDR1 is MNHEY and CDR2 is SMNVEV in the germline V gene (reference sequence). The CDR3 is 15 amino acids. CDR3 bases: TGTGCCAGCAGTACCAGACAGATCTTCAACACTGAAGCTTTCTTT. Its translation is CASSTRQIFNTEAFF.

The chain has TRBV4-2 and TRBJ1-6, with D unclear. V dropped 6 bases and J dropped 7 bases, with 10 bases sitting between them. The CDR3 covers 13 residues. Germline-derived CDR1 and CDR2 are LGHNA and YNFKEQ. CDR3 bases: TGTGCCAGCAGTCGGAGGACGAATTCACCCCTCCACTTT. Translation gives CASSRRTNSPLHF.

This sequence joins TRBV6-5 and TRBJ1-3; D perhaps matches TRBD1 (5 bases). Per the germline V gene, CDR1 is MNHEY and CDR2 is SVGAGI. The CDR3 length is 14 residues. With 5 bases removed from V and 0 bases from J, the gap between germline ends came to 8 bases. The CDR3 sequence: CASSPGSSGNTIYF. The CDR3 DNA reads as TGTGCCAGCAGTCCAGGGTCCTCTGGAAACACCATATATTTT.

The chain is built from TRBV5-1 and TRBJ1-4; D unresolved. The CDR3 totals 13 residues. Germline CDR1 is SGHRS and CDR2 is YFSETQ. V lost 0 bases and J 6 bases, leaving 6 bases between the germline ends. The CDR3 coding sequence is TGCGCCAGCAGCTTGGGGGGAGATGAAAAACTGTTTTTT. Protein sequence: CASSLGGDEKLFF.

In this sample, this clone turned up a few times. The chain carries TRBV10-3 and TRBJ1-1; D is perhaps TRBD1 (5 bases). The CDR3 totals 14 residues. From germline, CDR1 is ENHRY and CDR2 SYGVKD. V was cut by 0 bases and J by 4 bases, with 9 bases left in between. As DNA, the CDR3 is TGTGCCATCAGTGAGTCGACCGGGGGCACTGAAGCTTTCTTT. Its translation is CAISESTGGTEAFF.

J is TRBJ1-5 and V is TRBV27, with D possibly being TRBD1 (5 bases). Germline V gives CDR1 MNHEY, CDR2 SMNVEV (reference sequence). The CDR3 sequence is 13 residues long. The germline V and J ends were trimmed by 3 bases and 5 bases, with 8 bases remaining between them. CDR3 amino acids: CASSLFRDQPQHF. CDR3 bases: TGTGCCAGCAGTTTGTTCAGGGATCAGCCCCAGCATTTT.

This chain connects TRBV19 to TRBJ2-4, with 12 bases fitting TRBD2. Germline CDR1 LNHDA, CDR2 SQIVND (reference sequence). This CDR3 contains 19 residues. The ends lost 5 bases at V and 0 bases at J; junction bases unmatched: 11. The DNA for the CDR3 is TGTGCCAGTAGTCCTACTAGACTAGCGGGGGCCGCAGCCAAAAACATTCAGTACTTC. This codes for CASSPTRLAGAAAKNIQYF.

The CDR3 DNA reads as TGTGCCAGCAGCGTATCTGGGGCCAACGTCCTGACTTTC. Its translation is CASSVSGANVLTF. This sequence joins TRBV6-5 and TRBJ2-6; D gene uncertain. V lost 6 bases and J 1 base, leaving 4 bases between the germline ends. Germline CDR1 MNHEY, CDR2 SVGAGI. This CDR3 has 13 amino acids.

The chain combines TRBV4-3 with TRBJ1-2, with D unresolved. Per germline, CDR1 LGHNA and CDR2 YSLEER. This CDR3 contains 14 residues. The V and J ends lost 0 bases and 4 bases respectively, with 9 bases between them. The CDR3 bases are TGCGCCAGCAGCCAAGAGCGGGGTCCCTATGGCTACACCTTC. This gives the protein CASSQERGPYGYTF.

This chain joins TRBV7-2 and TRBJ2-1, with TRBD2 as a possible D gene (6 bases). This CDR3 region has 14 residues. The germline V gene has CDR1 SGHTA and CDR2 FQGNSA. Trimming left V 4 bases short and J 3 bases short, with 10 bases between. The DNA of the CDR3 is TGTGCCAGCAGCTCCCCGGGACTCTACAATGAGCAGTTCTTC. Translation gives CASSSPGLYNEQFF.

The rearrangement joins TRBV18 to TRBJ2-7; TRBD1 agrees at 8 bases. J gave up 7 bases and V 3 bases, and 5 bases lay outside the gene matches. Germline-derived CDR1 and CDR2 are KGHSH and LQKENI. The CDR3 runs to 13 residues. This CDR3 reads CASSPGQGKEQYF. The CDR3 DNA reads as TGTGCCAGCTCACCCGGACAGGGCAAGGAGCAGTACTTC.

CDR3 residues: CASSFPVGQGPLHF. DNA of the CDR3: TGTGCCAGCAGTTTCCCCGTGGGGCAGGGGCCCCTCCACTTT. The chain is built from TRBV6-2 or TRBV6-3 and TRBJ1-6; weak D call: TRBD1 (6 bases). V dropped 4 bases and J dropped 13 bases, with 17 bases sitting between them. The V gene's germline CDR1 is MNHEY and CDR2 SVGEGT. CDR3 length equals 14 residues.

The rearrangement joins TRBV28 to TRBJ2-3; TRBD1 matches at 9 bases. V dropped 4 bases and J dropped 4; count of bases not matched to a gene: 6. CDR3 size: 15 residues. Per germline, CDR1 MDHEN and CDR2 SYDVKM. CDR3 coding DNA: TGTGCCAGCAGTTACCCGGGACAGGGTTCAGATACGCAGTATTTT. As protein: CASSYPGQGSDTQYF.

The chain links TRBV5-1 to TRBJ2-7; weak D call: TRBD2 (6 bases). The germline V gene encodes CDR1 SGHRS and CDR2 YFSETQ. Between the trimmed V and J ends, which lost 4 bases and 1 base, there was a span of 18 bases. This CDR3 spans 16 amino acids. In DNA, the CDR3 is TGCGCCAGCAGCCCGCAATCCGGGGGTGGATCCTACGAGCAGTACTTC. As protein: CASSPQSGGGSYEQYF.

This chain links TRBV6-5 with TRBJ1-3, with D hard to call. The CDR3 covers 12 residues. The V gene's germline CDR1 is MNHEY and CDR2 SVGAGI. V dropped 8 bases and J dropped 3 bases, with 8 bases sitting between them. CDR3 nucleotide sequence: TGTGCCAGCTGGCACATTGGAAACACCATATATTTT. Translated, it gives CASWHIGNTIYF.

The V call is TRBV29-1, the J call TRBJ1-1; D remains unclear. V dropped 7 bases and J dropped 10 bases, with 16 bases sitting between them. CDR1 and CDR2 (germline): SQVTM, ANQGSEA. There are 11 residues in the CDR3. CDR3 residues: CSAAPGLGAFF. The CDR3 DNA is TGCAGCGCCGCCCCTGGACTAGGAGCTTTCTTT.

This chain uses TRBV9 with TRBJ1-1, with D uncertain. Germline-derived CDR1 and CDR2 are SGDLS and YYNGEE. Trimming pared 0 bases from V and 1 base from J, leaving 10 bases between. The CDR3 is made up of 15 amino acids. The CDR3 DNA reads TGTGCCAGCAGCGTAGACGGGATTTCGAACACTGAAGCTTTCTTT. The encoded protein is CASSVDGISNTEAFF.